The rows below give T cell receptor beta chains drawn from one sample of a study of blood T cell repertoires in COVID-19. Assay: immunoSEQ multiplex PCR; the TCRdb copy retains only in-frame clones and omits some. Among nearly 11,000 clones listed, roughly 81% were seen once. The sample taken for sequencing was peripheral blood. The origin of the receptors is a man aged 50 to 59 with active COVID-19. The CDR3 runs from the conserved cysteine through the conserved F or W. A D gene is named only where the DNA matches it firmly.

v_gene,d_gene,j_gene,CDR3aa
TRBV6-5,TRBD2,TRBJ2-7,CASSYLLRSGIHEQYF
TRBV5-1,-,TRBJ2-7,CASSLDGQSYEQYF
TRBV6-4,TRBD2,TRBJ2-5,CARTPSGRYQETQYF
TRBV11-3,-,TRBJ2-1,CASSLDEPGIQFEQFF
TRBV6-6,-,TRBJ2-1,CASTHRNSYNEQFF
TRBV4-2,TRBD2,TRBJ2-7,CASSQELLAGGEQYF
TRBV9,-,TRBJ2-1,CASSVGSSYNEQFF
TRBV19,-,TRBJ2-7,CASSMGLGRSYEQYF
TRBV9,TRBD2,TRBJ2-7,CASSVGGLNPSYEQYF
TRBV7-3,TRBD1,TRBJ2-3,CASSLTLGGPDTQYF
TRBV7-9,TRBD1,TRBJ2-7,CASSPPQSLRGRQEQYF
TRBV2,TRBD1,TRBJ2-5,CASRKPGQGETQYF
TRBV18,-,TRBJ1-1,CASSPRKEDTEAFF
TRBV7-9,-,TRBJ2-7,CASSLTWGTYEQYF
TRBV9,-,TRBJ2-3,CASSVAGVGTDTQYF
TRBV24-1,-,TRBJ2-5,CATSDSSWGRRDF
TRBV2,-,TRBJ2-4,CARGRSEFKNIQYF
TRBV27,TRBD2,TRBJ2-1,CASSLGLAGHSEQFF